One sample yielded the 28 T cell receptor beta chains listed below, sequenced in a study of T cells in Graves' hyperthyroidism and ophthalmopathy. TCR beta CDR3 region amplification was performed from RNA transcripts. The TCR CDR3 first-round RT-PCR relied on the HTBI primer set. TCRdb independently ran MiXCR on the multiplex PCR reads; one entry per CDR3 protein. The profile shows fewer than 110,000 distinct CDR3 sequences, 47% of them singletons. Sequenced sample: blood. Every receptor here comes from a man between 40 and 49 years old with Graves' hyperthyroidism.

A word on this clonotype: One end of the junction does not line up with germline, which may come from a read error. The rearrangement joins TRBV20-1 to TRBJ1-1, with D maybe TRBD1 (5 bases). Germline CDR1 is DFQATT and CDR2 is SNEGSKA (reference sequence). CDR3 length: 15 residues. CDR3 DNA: TGCAGTGCTAGAGGGACAAGGGTGTCGTACACGGAAGCTTTCTTT. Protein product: CSARGTRVSYTEAFF.

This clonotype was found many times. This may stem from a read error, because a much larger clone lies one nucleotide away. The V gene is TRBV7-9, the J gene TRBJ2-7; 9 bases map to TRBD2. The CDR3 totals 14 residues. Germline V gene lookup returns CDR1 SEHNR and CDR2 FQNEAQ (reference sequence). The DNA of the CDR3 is TGTGCCAGCCGCTTGACTAGCGGCTCCTACGAGCAGTACTTC. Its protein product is CASRLTSGSYEQYF.

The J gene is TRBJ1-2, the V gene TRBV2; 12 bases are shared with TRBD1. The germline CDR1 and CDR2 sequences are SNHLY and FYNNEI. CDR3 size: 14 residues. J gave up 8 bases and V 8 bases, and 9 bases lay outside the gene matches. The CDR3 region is CASVAGQGAFGYTF. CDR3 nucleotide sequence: TGTGCCAGCGTAGCGGGACAGGGGGCTTTCGGCTACACCTTC.

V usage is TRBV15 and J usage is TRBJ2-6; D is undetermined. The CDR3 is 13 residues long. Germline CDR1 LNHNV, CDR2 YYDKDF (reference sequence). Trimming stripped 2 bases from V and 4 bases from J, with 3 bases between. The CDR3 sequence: CATSRQGANVLTF. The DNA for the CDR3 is TGTGCCACCAGCAGACAGGGGGCCAACGTCCTGACTTTC.

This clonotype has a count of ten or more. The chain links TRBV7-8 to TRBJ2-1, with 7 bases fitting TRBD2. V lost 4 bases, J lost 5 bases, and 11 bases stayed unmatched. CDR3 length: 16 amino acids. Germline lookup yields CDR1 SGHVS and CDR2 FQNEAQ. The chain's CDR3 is CASSSLSNGGNNEQFF. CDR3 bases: TGTGCCAGCAGCTCCCTCTCAAACGGGGGGAACAATGAGCAGTTCTTC.

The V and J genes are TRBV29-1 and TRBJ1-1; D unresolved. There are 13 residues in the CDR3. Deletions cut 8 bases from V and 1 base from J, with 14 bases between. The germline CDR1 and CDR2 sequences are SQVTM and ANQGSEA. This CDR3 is CSLGVGPNTEAFF. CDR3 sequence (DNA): TGCAGCTTGGGAGTAGGGCCGAACACTGAAGCTTTCTTT.

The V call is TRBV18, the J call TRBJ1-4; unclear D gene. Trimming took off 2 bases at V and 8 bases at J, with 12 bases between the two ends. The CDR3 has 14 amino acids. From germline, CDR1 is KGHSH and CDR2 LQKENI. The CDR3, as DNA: TGTGCCAGCTCACCATCCTCGGCAGACGAAAAACTGTTTTTT. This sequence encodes CASSPSSADEKLFF.

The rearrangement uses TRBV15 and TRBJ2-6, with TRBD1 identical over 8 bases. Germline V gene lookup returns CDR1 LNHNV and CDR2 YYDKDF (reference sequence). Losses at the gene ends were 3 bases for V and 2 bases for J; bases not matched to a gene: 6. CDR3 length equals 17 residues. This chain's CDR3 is CATSSKTGAAGANVLTF. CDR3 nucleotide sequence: TGTGCCACCAGCAGTAAGACAGGGGCAGCTGGGGCCAACGTCCTGACTTTC.

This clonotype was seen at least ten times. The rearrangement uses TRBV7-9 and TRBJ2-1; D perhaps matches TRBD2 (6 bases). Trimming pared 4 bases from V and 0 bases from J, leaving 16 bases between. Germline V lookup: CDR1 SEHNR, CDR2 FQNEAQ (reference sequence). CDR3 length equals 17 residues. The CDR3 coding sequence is TGTGCCAGCAGCTCATTCCCAGCGGGTCGCTCCTACAATGAGCAGTTCTTC. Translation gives CASSSFPAGRSYNEQFF.

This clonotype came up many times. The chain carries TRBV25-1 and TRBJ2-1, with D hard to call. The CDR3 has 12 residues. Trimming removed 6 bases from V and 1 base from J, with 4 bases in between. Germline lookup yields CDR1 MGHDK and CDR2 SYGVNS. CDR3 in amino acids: CASRVSYNEQFF. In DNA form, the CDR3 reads TGTGCCAGCAGGGTTTCCTACAATGAGCAGTTCTTC.

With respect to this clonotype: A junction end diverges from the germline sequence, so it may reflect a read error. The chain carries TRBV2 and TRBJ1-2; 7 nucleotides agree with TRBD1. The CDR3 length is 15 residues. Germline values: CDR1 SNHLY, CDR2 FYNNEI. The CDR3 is CASRGPDRVRDGYSF. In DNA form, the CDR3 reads TGTGCCAGCAGAGGCCCCGACAGGGTTCGGGATGGCTACTCCTTC. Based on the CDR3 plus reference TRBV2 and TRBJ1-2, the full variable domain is EPEVTQTPSHQVTQMGQEVILRCVPISNHLYFYWYRQILGQKVEFLVSFYNNEISEKSEIFDDQFSVERPDGSNFTLKIRSTKLEDSAMYFCASRGPDRVRDGYSFGSGTRLTVV.

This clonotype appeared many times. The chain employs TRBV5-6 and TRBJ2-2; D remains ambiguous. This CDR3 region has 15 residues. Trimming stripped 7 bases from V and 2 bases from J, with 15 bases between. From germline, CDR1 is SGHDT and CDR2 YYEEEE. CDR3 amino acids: CASSLEDVNTGELFF. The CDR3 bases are TGTGCCAGCTCCCTCGAGGACGTCAACACCGGGGAGCTGTTTTTT.

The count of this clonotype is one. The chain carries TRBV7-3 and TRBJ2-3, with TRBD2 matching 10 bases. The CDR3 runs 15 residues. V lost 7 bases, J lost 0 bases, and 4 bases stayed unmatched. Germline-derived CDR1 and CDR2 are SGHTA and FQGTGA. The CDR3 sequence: CASKLAGGSTDTQYF. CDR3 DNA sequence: TGTGCCAGCAAATTAGCGGGAGGAAGCACAGATACGCAGTATTTT. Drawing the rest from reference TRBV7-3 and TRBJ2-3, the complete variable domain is GAGVSQTPSNKVTEKGKYVELRCDPISGHTALYWYRQSLGQGPEFLIYFQGTGAADDSGLPNDRFFAVRPEGSVSTLKIQRTERGDSAVYLCASKLAGGSTDTQYFGPGTRLTVL.

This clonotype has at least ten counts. The CDR3 DNA is TGCGCCAGCAGCTCTGAAAGGGTCGCGTACACTGAAGCTTTCTTT. Protein product: CASSSERVAYTEAFF. V usage is TRBV5-1 and J usage is TRBJ1-1; unclear D gene. Trimming pared 3 bases from V and 3 bases from J, leaving 15 bases between. The CDR3 length is 15 residues. The germline CDR1 and CDR2 sequences are SGHRS and YFSETQ.

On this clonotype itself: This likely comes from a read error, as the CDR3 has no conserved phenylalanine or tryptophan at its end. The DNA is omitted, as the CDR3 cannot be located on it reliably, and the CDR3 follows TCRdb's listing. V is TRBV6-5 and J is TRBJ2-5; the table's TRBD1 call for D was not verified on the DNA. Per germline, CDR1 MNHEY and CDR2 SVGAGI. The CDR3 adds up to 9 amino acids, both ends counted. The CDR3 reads CASSYRTRA.

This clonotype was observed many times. DNA for the CDR3: TGTGCCAGCAGCGGGCTAGGGGGACCCTACGAGCAGTACTTC. As protein: CASSGLGGPYEQYF. The chain recombines TRBV9 with TRBJ2-7, with D perhaps TRBD1 (6 bases). This CDR3 has 14 amino acids. Looked up from germline, CDR1 is SGDLS and CDR2 is YYNGEE. The ends were cut back, 3 bases at V and 2 bases at J, with 12 bases in the middle.

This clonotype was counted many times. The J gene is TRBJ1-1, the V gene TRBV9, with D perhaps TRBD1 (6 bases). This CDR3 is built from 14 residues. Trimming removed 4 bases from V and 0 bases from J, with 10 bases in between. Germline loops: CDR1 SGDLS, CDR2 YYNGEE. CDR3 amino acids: CASSPTGMNTEAFF. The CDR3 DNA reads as TGTGCCAGCAGCCCTACAGGGATGAACACTGAAGCTTTCTTT.

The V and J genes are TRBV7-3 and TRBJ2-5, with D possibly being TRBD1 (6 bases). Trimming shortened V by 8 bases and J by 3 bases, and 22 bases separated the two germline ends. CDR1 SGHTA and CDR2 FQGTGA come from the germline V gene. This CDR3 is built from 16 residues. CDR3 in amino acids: CASSPASVGTKETQYF. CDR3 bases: TGTGCCAGCTCACCTGCCTCCGTGGGGACAAAAGAGACCCAGTACTTC.

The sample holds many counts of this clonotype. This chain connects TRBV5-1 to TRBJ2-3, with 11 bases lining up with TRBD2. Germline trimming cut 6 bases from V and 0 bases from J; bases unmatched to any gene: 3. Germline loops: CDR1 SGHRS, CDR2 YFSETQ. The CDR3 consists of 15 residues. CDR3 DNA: TGCGCCAGCAAGTGGACTAGCGGGAGCACAGATACGCAGTATTTT. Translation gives CASKWTSGSTDTQYF.

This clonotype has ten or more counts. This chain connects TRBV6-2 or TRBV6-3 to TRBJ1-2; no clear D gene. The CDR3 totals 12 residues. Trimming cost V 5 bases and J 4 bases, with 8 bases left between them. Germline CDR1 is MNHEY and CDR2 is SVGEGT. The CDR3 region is CASSAGPYGYTF. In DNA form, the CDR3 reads TGTGCCAGCAGTGCGGGTCCCTATGGCTACACCTTC.

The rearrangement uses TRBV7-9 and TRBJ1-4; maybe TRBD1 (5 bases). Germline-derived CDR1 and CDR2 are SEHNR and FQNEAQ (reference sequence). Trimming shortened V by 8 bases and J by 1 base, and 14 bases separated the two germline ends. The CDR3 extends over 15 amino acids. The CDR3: CASSQVGGTNEKLFF. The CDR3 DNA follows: TGTGCCAGCTCACAGGTTGGAGGAACTAATGAAAAACTGTTTTTT.

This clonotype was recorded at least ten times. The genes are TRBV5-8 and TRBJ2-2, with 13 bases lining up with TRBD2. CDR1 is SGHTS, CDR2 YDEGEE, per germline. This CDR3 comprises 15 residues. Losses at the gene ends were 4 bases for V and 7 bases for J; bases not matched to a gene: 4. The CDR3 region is CASSPWTSGSGELFF. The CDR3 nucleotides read TGTGCCAGCAGCCCCTGGACTAGCGGGAGCGGGGAGCTGTTTTTT. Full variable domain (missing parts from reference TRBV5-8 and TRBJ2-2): EAGVTQSPTHLIKTRGQQATLRCSPISGHTSVYWYQQALGLGLQFLLWYDEGEERNRGNFPPRFSGRQFPNYSSELNVNALELEDSALYLCASSPWTSGSGELFFGEGSRLTVL.

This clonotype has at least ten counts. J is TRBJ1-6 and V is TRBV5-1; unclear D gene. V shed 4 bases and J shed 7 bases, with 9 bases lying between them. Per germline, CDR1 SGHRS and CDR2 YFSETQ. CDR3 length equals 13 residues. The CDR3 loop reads CASSRVKNSPLHF. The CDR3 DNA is TGCGCCAGCAGCCGGGTCAAAAATTCACCCCTCCACTTT.

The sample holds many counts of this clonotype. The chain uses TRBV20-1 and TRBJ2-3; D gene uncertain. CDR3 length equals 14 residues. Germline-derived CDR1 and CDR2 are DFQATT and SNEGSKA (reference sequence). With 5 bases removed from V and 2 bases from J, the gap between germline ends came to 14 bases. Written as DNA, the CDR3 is TGCAGTGCTGCTCACTCGATGCTCACAGATACGCAGTATTTT. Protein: CSAAHSMLTDTQYF.

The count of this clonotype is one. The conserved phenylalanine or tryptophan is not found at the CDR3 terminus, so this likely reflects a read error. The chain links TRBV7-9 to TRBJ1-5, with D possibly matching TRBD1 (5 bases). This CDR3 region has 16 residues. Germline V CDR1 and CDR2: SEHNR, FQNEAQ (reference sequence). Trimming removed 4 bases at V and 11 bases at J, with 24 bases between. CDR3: CASSWGTSGEPVAQHL. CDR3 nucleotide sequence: TGTGCCAGCAGCTGGGGGACTAGCGGGGAGCCCGTAGCCCAGCATTTG.

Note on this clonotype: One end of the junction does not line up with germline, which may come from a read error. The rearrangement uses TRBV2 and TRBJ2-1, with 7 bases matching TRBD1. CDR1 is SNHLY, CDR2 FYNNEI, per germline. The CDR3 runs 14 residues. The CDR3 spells CATRDRVYYNEQSF. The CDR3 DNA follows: TGCGCCACCAGAGACAGGGTGTACTACAATGAGCAGTCCTTC. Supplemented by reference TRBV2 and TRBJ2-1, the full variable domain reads EPEVTQTPSHQVTQMGQEVILRCVPISNHLYFYWYRQILGQKVEFLVSFYNNEISEKSEIFDDQFSVERPDGSNFTLKIRSTKLEDSAMYFCATRDRVYYNEQSFGPGTRLTVL.

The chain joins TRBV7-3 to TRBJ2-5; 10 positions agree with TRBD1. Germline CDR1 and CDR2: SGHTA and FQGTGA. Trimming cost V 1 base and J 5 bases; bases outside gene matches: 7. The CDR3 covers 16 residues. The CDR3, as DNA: TGTGCCAGCAGCTTAATGGACAGGGGGGGTCGGGAGACCCAGTACTTC. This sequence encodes CASSLMDRGGRETQYF.

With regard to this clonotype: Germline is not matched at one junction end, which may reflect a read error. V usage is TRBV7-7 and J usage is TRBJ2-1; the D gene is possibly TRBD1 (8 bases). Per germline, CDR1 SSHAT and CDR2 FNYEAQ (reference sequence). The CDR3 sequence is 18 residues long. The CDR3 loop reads CASSPGGTGGATYNEQFF. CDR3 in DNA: TGTGCTAGCAGCCCAGGGGGCACGGGGGGCGCTACCTACAATGAGCAGTTCTTC.